The rows below give T cell receptor beta chains drawn from one sample of a study of identical twins. TCRdb independently ran MiXCR on the 5' RACE reads; one entry per CDR3 protein. This table has a few hundred thousand distinct CDR3 sequences, roughly 9.5% appearing once. This same sample was also taken into another study, of yellow fever vaccine responses in identical twins.

Sample: PBMCs. These receptors originate from a woman younger than 35 in good health. Both conserved end residues are part of each CDR3. The D gene is left open where the match is weak. The listing skips clone size in some rows; elsewhere it reads once, few, many or a size class.

DNA: TGTGCCAGCAGCTTAGGTCTAGCGATCTACAATGAGCAGTTCTTC
CDR3: CASSLGLAIYNEQFF
D: NA
V: TRBV7-9
J: TRBJ2-1
size: few

DNA: TGCGCCAGCAGCTTGACAGGGGGCTCTCCAGATGGCTACACCTTC
CDR3: CASSLTGGSPDGYTF
D: TRBD1
V: TRBV5-1
J: TRBJ1-2
size: few

DNA: TGTGCCAGCCAAGCTCGGCTCGGCGGGCCCCAGCATTTT
CDR3: CASQARLGGPQHF
D: NA
V: TRBV6-2/TRBV6-3
J: TRBJ1-5
size: NA

DNA: TGTGCCAGCAGGAACCGGGGAGGGACCGGGGAGCTGTTTTTT
CDR3: CASRNRGGTGELFF
D: TRBD2
V: TRBV12-3/TRBV12-4
J: TRBJ2-2
size: many

DNA: TGCAGTGCTGTGGGACAGGCGGTTTCCGAGCAGTACTTC
CDR3: CSAVGQAVSEQYF
D: TRBD1
V: TRBV20-1
J: TRBJ2-7
size: NA

DNA: TGTGCCAGCAGCTCCCGAGGACTAGCGGGGGGGAATAGTAGAGGCACAGATACGCAGTATTTT
CDR3: CASSSRGLAGGNSRGTDTQYF
D: TRBD2
V: TRBV11-3
J: TRBJ2-3
size: few

DNA: TGTGCCAGCAGTGGACCAATTTCCGGGACTATCTACAATGAGCAGTTCTTC
CDR3: CASSGPISGTIYNEQFF
D: TRBD2
V: TRBV6-1
J: TRBJ2-1
size: NA

DNA: TGTGCCAGCTCACCTCAAAAACTGACAGGGGCCCAAGAGACCCAGTACTTC
CDR3: CASSPQKLTGAQETQYF
D: TRBD1
V: TRBV18
J: TRBJ2-5
size: NA

DNA: TGTGCCAGCAGTCCGGGACAGGGGGCGTTGGGCAATCAGCCCCAGCATTTT
CDR3: CASSPGQGALGNQPQHF
D: TRBD1
V: TRBV12-3/TRBV12-4
J: TRBJ1-5
size: few

DNA: TGTGCCAGCGCTAGTCCCCCTCCGTCAGATACGCAGTATTTT
CDR3: CASASPPPSDTQYF
D: NA
V: TRBV6-2/TRBV6-3
J: TRBJ2-3
size: NA

DNA: TGTGCCATCAGTGTCAATGAGGGAACAAGCTCTGGGGCCAACGTCCTGACTTTC
CDR3: CAISVNEGTSSGANVLTF
D: NA
V: TRBV10-3
J: TRBJ2-6
size: many

DNA: TGTGCCAGCAGCCAAACAGGGGGCGCGAACACCGGGGAGCTGTTTTTT
CDR3: CASSQTGGANTGELFF
D: TRBD1
V: TRBV11-2
J: TRBJ2-2
size: NA

DNA: TGCGCCAGCACCTTAACAGGGGGACAATACAATGAGCAGTTCTTC
CDR3: CASTLTGGQYNEQFF
D: TRBD1
V: TRBV5-1
J: TRBJ2-1
size: many

DNA: TGTGCCAGCAGTTTTTTGTCCCACGGGGATACGCAGTATTTT
CDR3: CASSFLSHGDTQYF
D: NA
V: TRBV27
J: TRBJ2-3
size: NA

DNA: TGTGCCAGCCGCAGGGGGGTAAATGAGCAGTTCTTC
CDR3: CASRRGVNEQFF
D: NA
V: TRBV21-1
J: TRBJ2-1
size: many

DNA: TGTGCCAGCGCTGTCGTATTGGACAATGAGCAGTTCTTC
CDR3: CASAVVLDNEQFF
D: NA
V: TRBV6-6
J: TRBJ2-1
size: few

DNA: TGCAGTGCTGTCCCCCGGGTAGCGTCCTACGAGCAGTACTTC
CDR3: CSAVPRVASYEQYF
D: NA
V: TRBV20-1
J: TRBJ2-7
size: once

DNA: TGCAGTGCTAGTTTGCCTCGGGGCCCTAATGAGCAGTTCTTC
CDR3: CSASLPRGPNEQFF
D: NA
V: TRBV20-1
J: TRBJ2-1
size: NA

DNA: TGTGCCAGCAGTTTAAGAATGGGCAATCAGCCCCAGCATTTT
CDR3: CASSLRMGNQPQHF
D: NA
V: TRBV28
J: TRBJ1-5
size: NA

DNA: TGCGCCAGCAGCCCCCAAAGGTTCGGGAGGGTTAGTGAGCAGTACTTC
CDR3: CASSPQRFGRVSEQYF
D: TRBD2
V: TRBV5-1
J: TRBJ2-7
size: NA

DNA: TGTGCCAGCAGTCCGACTAGCGGGTCAGAGACCCAGTACTTC
CDR3: CASSPTSGSETQYF
D: TRBD2
V: TRBV12-3/TRBV12-4
J: TRBJ2-5
size: many

DNA: TGTGCCAGCAGACACATGAGGGCGGAACAGCCCCAGCATTTT
CDR3: CASRHMRAEQPQHF
D: NA
V: TRBV4-2
J: TRBJ1-5
size: few

DNA: TGTGCCAGCAGTTCCACTAGCGGGAGGGGCTACAATGAGCAGTTCTTC
CDR3: CASSSTSGRGYNEQFF
D: TRBD2
V: TRBV12-3/TRBV12-4
J: TRBJ2-1
size: many

DNA: TGCCCCAGCAGCTTGGAGGGACAGGGGAGCACCGGGGAGCTGTTTTTT
CDR3: CPSSLEGQGSTGELFF
D: TRBD1
V: TRBV5-1
J: TRBJ2-2
size: NA

DNA: TGCGCCAGCAGCCCACGGACTAGCGGGGGCGATGAGCAGTACTTC
CDR3: CASSPRTSGGDEQYF
D: TRBD2
V: TRBV5-1
J: TRBJ2-7
size: few

DNA: TGTGCCAGCAGTTTAGTTGTATACTACGAGCAGTACTTC
CDR3: CASSLVVYYEQYF
D: NA
V: TRBV12-3/TRBV12-4
J: TRBJ2-7
size: few

DNA: TGTGCCAGCAGCTTGGACTTGGCGGGAGCCGGGGAGCTGTTTTTT
CDR3: CASSLDLAGAGELFF
D: TRBD2
V: TRBV5-6
J: TRBJ2-2
size: few

DNA: TGTGCCAGCAGTTCACATACCGGGACAGGGTCCTACGAGCAGTACTTC
CDR3: CASSSHTGTGSYEQYF
D: TRBD1
V: TRBV27
J: TRBJ2-7
size: NA

DNA: TGTGCCAGCAGTCCCATGGGGGGGTCAGATACGCAGTATTTT
CDR3: CASSPMGGSDTQYF
D: NA
V: TRBV21-1
J: TRBJ2-3
size: many

DNA: TGTGCCAGCAGTTTAATGGCCGATTCACCCCTCCACTTT
CDR3: CASSLMADSPLHF
D: NA
V: TRBV12-3/TRBV12-4
J: TRBJ1-6
size: NA

DNA: TGCAGTGCTAGGTCGGGGGCCCCCCAAGAGACCCAGTACTTC
CDR3: CSARSGAPQETQYF
D: NA
V: TRBV20-1
J: TRBJ2-5
size: many

DNA: TGTGCCACCAGCAGAACCGCAGGCTCCTACGAGCAGTACTTC
CDR3: CATSRTAGSYEQYF
D: NA
V: TRBV15
J: TRBJ2-7
size: few

DNA: TGTGCCATCAGTGAGGGCTGGAGGTTGATCTCCTACGAGCAGTACTTC
CDR3: CAISEGWRLISYEQYF
D: NA
V: TRBV10-3
J: TRBJ2-7
size: many

DNA: TGTGCCAGCAGCTTACAGACAGGCCAAGAGACCCAGTACTTC
CDR3: CASSLQTGQETQYF
D: NA
V: TRBV7-2
J: TRBJ2-5
size: many

DNA: TGTGCCAGCAGTTACTCGCGGGACGAATACAATGAGCAGTTCTTC
CDR3: CASSYSRDEYNEQFF
D: NA
V: TRBV6-5
J: TRBJ2-1
size: many

DNA: TGTGCCAGCAGTGAATGGGCAGGGTACACCGGGGAGCTGTTTTTT
CDR3: CASSEWAGYTGELFF
D: NA
V: TRBV6-1
J: TRBJ2-2
size: few